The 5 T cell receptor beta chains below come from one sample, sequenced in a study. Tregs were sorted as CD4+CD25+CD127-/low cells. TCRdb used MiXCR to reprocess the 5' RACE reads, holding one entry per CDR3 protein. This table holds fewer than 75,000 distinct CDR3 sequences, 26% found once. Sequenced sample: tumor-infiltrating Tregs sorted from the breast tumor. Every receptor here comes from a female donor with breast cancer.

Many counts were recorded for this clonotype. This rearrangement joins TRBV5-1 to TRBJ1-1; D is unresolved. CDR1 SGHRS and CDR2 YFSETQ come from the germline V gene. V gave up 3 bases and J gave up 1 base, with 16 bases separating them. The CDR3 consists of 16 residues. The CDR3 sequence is CASSSNSGGSNTEAFF. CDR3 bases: TGCGCCAGCAGCTCCAATTCGGGCGGGTCGAACACTGAAGCTTTCTTT.

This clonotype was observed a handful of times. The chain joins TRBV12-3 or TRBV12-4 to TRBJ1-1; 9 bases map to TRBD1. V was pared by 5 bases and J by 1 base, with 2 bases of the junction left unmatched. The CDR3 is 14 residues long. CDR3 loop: CASSQGQGNTEAFF. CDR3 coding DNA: TGTGCCAGCAGTCAGGGACAGGGGAACACTGAAGCTTTCTTT.

As DNA, the CDR3 is TGTGCCAGCAGCCGGTTAAACTATGGCTACACCTTC. Its protein product is CASSRLNYGYTF. V and J are TRBV6-6 and TRBJ1-2; no clear D gene. The CDR3 sequence is 12 residues long. Germline CDR1 MNHNY, CDR2 SVGAGI (reference sequence). The germline V and J ends were trimmed by 6 bases and 2 bases, with 7 bases remaining between them.

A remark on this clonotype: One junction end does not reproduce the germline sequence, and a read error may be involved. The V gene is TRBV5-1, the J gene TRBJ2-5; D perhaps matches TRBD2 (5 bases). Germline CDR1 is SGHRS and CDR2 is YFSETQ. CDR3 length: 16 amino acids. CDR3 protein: CASSPSRTELRETQYF. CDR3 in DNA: TGTGCCAGCAGCCCCTCCAGGACTGAGCTGCGAGAGACCCAGTACTTC.

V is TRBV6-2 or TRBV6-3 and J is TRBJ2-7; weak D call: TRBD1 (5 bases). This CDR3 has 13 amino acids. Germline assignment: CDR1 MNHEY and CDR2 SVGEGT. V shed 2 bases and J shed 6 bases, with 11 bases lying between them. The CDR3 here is CASSYPGLGEQYF. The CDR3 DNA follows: TGTGCCAGCAGTTACCCAGGGCTTGGCGAGCAGTACTTC.